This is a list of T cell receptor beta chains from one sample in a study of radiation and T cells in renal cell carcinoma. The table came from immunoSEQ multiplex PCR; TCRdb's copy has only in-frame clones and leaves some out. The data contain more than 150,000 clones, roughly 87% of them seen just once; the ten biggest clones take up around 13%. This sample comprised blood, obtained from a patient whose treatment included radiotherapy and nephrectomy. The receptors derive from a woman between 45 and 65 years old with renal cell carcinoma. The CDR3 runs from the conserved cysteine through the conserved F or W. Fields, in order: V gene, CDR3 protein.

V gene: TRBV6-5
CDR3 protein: CASSTTGNTIYF

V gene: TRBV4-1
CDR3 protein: CASSQEGGQGVGQPQHF

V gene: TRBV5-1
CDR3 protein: CASSSETDRVEAFF

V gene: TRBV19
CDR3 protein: CASSIRGGLGTNEKLFF

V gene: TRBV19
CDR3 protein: CASSNAHEQFF

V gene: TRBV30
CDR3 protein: CAWSGQGMNNQPQHF

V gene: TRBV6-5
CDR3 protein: CASSRTGLGTGELFF

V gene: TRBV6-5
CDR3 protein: CASSYSRDGNQPQHF

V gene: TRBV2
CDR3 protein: CASSAGASEKLFF

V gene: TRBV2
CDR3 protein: CASSEWGVKVATNEKLFF

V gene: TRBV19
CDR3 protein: CASTEGARTGNQPQHF

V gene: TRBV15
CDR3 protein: CAASRLTSGTGELFF

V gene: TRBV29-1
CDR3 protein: CSVDWTGTGTEAFF

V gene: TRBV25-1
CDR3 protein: CASTYYEQYF

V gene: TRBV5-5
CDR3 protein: CASSLGSGTNTEAFF

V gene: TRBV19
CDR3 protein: CASSMRGGIPDTQYF

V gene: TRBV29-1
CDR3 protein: CSFEVGSAEAFF

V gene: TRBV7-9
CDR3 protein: CASSSERNTEAFF

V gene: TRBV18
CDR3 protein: CASSPPIAGAQFF

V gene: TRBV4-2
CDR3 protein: CASSQRTGEGYTF

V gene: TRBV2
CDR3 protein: CASSLQGYDQPQHF

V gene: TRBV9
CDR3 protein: CASSPRTGNTIYF

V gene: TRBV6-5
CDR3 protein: CASSLTGTGGNEQFF

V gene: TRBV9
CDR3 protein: CASSVSGGPTEAFF

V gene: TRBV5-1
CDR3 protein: CASSLGSSSYEQYF

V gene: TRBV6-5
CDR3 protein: CASRTSGGQETQYF

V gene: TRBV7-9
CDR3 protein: CASSSSDRGPTYEQYF

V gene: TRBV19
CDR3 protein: CASSARSYNSGANVLTF

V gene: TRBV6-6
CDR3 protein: CASSSPSGGSLNEQFF

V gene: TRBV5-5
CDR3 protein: CASSLAGSLSGANVLTF

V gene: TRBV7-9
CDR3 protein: CASSSRLVRSTGELFF

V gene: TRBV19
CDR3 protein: CASSMGPNTNYGYTF

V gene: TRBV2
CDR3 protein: CASSGLGTSGTDTQYF

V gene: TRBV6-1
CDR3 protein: CASSSDRTAQPQHF

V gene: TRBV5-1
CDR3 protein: CASSPRTGASTDTQYF